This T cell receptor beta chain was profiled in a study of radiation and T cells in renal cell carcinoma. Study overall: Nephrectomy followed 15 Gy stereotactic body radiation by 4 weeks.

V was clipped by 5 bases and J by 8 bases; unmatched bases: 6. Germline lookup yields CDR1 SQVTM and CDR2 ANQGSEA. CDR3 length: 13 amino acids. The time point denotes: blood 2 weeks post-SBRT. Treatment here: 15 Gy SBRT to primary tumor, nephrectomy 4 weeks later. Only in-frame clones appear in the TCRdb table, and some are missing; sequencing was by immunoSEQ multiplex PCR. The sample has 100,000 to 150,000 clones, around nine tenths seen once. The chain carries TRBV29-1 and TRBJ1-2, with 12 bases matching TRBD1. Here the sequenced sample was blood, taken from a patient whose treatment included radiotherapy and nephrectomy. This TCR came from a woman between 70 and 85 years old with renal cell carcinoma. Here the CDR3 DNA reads TGCAGCGTTTGGGGGACAGGGGGCGCGGGCTACACCTTC. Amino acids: CSVWGTGGAGYTF.